The sequence of this T cell receptor (beta chain) was determined in a study of shared clonotypes between healthy human individuals. Study-wide context: Two women and three men aged 18 to 49 served as donors.

Produced via immunoSEQ multiplex PCR; TCRdb's table is partial and in-frame only. The table lists about 1.1 million clones, around three quarters of them singletons. All donors were healthy HIV-negative adults lacking recent acute infections or vaccinations. Donors comprised only Caucasian adults living in Nashville, Tennessee. CD4+ cells yielded CD45RA+ naive and CD45RA-negative memory subsets. J lost 8 bases, V lost 4 bases, and 11 bases had no gene match. The germline gives CDR1 SGHRS, CDR2 YFSETQ. CDR3 size: 15 residues. This clonotype was sampled from a young man in good health. Some clones in this sample may be carry-over from other donors' samples. This chain connects TRBV5-1 to TRBJ1-1; 10 nucleotides match TRBD1. Sequencing input: memory CD4+ T cells from PBMCs. The subset denotes: CD45RA-negative fraction. CDR3 coding DNA: TGCGCCAGCAGCCACCGGGACAGGGGCTTGGAAGAAGCTTTCTTT. Translated, it gives CASSHRDRGLEEAFF. Complete variable domain (other parts from reference TRBV5-1 and TRBJ1-1): KAGVTQTPRYLIKTRGQQVTLSCSPISGHRSVSWYQQTPGQGLQFLFEYFSETQRNKGNFPGRFSGRQFSNSRSEMNVSTLELGDSALYLCASSHRDRGLEEAFFGQGTRLTVV.